The present T cell receptor beta chain was sequenced within a study of cytomegalovirus exposure and HLA in healthy donors. The overall study: Early on, a data release was issued that held some 91 million unique TCRs from HLA-typed donors. Study outcomes and limitations: According to an earlier analysis, most TCR beta V segments yielded productive rearrangements about 90% or about 30% of the time.

Concerning this clone: As yet, its antigen is unknown.

The CDR3 contains 12 residues. PCR was performed using 60 Vbeta and 13 Jbeta primers. Measured with immunoSEQ multiplex PCR; TCRdb has only the in-frame clones, and not every one. Here the sample spans around 200,000 clones, 75% to 90% being singletons. The TCR comes from a woman between 40 and 55 years old in good health and CMV-seronegative. Specimen: PBMCs. V and J are TRBV12-2 and TRBJ2-3; whether TRBD2, the table's D call, matches the DNA was not checked. TRBV12-2 is a pseudogene locus. CDR3 residues: CASRSRRYTQYF. Written as DNA, the CDR3 is TGTGCAAGTCGCTCCCGGCGGTATACGCAGTATTTT.